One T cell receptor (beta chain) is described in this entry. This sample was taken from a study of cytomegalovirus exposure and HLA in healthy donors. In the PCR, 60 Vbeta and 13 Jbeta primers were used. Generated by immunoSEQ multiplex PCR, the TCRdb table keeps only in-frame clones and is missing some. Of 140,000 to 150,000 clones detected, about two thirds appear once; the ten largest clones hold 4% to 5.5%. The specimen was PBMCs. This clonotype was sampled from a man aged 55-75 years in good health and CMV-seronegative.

The CDR3 sequence: CASSLAESLAEAYEQYF. CDR3 bases: TGTGCCAGCAGCTTAGCAGAGTCTCTAGCGGAAGCCTACGAGCAGTACTTC. The chain recombines TRBV7-2 with TRBJ2-7; 7 bases are shared with TRBD2. Germline lookup yields CDR1 SGHTA and CDR2 FQGNSA. CDR3 length: 17 amino acids. V lost 0 bases and J lost 2; bases outside the gene matches: 10.